The clone carrying this T cell receptor beta chain was seen more than once but under ten times. The data originate from a study of blood T cells in healthy people across ages. Turning to the study itself: There was about one barcoded beta molecule captured by template switching per two T cells.

Using a J-beta primer mix together with a sample-barcoded 5' primer, a second PCR was run for about 6 to 12 cycles. TCRdb called the 5' RACE reads again in MiXCR, with one record for every CDR3 protein. Here the sample spans over 1,500,000 distinct CDR3 sequences, about 39% being singletons. Trimming stripped 0 bases from V and 5 bases from J, with 10 bases between. The germline gives CDR1 SGHKS, CDR2 YYEKEE (reference sequence). The CDR3 has 14 residues. The receptor comes from a human donor in good health. The rearrangement joins TRBV5-5 to TRBJ2-3; no definite D call. The sequenced sample consisted of blood. The CDR3 DNA follows: TGTGCCAGCAGCTTGGGAGCAGGCGGAGATACGCAGTATTTT. This encodes CASSLGAGGDTQYF.